This T cell receptor beta chain was documented in a study of cytomegalovirus exposure and HLA in healthy donors. The PCR used 60 Vbeta and 13 Jbeta primers. Authors' processing steps: Among the unique TCR beta chains that a later analysis counted, 70 million to 85 million in all, about 12 million were shared. Clones were read by immunoSEQ multiplex PCR, and TCRdb kept only the in-frame ones, dropping some. That table supplies the V and J calls and clone size; D and trimming were determined from the DNA. This table holds approximately 200,000 clones, around 85% found once. Germline CDR1 LGHNA, CDR2 YNFKEQ. The trim removed 2 bases at V and 2 bases at J, leaving 3 bases unmatched. This CDR3 is built from 16 residues.

The source of this sequence is a girl aged 2-10 years in good health and CMV-seronegative. The rearrangement links TRBV4-2 to TRBJ2-1; 10 nucleotides align to TRBD2. The sequencing sample was made of PBMCs. The CDR3 sequence: CASSQIAGGAYNEQFF. The DNA for the CDR3 is TGTGCCAGCAGCCAAATAGCGGGGGGTGCCTACAATGAGCAGTTCTTC.